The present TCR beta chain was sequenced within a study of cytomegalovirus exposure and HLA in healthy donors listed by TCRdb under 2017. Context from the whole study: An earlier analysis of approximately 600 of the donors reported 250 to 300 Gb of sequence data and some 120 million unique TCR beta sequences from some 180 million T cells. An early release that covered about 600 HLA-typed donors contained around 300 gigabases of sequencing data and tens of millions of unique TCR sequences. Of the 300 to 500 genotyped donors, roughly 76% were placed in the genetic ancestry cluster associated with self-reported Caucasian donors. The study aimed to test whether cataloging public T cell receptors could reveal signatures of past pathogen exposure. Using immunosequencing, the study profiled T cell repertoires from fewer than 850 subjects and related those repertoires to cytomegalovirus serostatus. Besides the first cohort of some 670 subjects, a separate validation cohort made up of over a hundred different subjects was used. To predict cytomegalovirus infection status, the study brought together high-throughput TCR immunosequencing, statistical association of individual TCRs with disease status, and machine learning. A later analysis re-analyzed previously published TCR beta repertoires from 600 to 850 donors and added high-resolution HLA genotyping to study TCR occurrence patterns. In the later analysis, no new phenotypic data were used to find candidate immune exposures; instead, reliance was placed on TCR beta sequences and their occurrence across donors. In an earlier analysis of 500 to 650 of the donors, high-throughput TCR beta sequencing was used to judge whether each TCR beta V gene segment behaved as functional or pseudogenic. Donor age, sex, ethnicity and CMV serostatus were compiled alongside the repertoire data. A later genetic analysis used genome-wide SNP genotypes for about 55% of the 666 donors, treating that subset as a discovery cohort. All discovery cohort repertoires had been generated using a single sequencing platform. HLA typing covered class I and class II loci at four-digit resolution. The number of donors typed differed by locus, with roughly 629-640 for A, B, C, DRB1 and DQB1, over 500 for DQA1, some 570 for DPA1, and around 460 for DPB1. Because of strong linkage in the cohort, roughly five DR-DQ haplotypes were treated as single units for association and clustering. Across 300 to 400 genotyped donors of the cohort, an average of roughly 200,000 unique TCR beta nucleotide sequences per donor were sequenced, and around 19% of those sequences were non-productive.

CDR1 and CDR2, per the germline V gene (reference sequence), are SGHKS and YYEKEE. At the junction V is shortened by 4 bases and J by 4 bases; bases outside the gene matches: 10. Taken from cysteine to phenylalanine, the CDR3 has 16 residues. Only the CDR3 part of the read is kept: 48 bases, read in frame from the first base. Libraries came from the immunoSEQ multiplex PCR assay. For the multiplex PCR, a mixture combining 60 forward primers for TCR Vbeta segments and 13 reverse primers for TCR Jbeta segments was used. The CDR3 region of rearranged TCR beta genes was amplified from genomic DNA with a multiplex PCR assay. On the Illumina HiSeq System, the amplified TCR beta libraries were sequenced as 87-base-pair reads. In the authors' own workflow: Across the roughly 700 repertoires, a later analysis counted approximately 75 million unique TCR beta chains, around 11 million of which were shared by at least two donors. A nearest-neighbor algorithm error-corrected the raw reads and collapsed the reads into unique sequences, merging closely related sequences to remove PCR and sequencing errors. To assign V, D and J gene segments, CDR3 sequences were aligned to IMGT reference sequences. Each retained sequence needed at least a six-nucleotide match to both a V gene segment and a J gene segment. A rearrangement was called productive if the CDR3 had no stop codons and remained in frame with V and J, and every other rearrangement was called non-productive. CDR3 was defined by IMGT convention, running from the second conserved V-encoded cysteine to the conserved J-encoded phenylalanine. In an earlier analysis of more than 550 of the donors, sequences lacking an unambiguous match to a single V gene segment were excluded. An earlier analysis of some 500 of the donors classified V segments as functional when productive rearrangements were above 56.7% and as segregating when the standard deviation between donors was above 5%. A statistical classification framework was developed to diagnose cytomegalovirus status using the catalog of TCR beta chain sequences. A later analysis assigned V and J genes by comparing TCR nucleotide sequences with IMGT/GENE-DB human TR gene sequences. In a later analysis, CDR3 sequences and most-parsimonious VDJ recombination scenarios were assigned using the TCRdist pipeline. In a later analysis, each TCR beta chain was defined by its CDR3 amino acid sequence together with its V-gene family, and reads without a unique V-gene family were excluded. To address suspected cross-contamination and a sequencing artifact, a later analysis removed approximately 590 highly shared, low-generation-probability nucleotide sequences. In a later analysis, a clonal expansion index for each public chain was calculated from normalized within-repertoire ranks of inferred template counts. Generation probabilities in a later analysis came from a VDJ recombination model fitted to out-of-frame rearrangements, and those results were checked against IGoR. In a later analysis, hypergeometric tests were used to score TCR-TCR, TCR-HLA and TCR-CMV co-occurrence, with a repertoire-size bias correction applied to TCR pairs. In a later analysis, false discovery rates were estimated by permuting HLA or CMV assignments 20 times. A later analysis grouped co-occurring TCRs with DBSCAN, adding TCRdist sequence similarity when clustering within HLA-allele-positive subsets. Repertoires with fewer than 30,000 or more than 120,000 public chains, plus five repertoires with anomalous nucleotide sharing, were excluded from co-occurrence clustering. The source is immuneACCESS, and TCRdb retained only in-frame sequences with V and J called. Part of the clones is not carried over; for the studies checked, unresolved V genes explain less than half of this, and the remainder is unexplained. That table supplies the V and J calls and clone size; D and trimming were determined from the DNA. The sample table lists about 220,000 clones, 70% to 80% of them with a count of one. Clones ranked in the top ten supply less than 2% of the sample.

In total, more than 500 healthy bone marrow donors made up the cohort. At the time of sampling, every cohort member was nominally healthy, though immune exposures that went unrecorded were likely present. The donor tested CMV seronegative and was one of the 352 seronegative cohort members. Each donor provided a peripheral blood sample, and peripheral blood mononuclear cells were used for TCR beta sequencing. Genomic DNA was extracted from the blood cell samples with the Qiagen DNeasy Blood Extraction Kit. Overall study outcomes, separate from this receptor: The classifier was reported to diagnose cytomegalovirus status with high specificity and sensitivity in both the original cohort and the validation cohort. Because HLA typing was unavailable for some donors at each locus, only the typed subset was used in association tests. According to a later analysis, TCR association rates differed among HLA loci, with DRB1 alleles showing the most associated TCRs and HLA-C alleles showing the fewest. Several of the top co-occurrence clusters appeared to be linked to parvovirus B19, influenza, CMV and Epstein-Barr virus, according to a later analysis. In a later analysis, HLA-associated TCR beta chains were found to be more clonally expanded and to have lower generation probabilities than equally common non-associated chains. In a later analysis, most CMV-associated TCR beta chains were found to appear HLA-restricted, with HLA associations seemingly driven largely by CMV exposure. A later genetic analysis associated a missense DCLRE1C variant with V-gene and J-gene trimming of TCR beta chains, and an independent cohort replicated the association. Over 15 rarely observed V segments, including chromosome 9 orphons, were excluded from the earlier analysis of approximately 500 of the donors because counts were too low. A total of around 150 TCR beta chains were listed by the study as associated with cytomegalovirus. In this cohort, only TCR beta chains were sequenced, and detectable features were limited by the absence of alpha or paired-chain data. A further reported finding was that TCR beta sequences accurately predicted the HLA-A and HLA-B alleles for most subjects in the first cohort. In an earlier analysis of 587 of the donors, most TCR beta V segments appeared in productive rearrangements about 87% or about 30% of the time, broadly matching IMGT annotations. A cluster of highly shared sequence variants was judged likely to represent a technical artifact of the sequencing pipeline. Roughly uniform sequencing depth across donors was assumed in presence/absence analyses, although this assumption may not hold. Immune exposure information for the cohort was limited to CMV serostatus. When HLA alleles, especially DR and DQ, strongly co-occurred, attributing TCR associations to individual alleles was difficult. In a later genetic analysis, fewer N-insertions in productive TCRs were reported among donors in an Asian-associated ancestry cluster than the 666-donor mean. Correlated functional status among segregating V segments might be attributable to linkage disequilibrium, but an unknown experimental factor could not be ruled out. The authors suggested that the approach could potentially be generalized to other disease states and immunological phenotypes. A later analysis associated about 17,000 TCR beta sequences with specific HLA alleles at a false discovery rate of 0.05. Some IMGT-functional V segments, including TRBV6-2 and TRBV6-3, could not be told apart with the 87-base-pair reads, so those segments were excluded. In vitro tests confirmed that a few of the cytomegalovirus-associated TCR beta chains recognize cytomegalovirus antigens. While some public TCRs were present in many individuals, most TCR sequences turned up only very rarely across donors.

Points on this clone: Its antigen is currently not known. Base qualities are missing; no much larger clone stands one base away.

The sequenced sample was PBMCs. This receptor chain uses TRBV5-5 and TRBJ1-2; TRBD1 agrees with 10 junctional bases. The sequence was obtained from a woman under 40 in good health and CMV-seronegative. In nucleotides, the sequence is TGTGCCAGCAGCGAGGGCCCGACAGGGGGCGGCTATGGCTACACCTTC. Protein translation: CASSEGPTGGGYGYTF.